The present T cell receptor (beta chain) was sequenced within a study of identical twins. Study-wide results and caveats: Conclusions were drawn cross-sectionally by statistical analysis, without following the same donors.

CDR3 length: 15 amino acids. V was trimmed by 5 bases and J by 2 bases, leaving 13 bases between them. Germline V CDR1 and CDR2: SGHTA, FQGNSA. TCRdb reprocessed the 5' RACE reads via MiXCR and lists one record per CDR3 protein. The sample includes around 480,000 distinct CDR3 sequences, approximately 15% of them seen just once. Regarding this clonotype: Its antigen is not identified.

The same specimen was also included in a second study, on yellow fever vaccine responses in identical twins.

The TCR originated in a woman in her late teens or twenties in good health. The V call is TRBV7-2, the J call TRBJ1-5; tentatively, D is TRBD1 (5 bases). The sequenced sample was CD4+ T cells sorted from blood. The CDR3 DNA follows: TGTGCCAGCAGCCTAACGGGGGTGGGCAATCAGCCCCAGCATTTT. This encodes CASSLTGVGNQPQHF. Combining the CDR3 with reference TRBV7-2 and TRBJ1-5 gives the whole variable domain GAGVSQSPSNKVTEKGKDVELRCDPISGHTALYWYRQSLGQGLEFLIYFQGNSAPDKSGLPSDRFSAERTGGSVSTLTIQRTQQEDSAVYLCASSLTGVGNQPQHFGDGTRLSIL.